This T cell receptor (beta chain) is drawn from a study of CD8 T cells in Susac syndrome. CDR3 size: 11 residues. Between the trimmed V and J ends, which lost 8 bases and 14 bases, there was a span of 18 bases. Looked up from germline, CDR1 is MNHEY and CDR2 is SVGEGT. Controls matched for age and sex were healthy donors. When the RNA was reverse transcribed, random hexamers were used with an input of roughly 0.45 to 1 ug. Each CDR3 protein is one row after TCRdb ran MiXCR on the immunoSEQ multiplex PCR reads. The table has 150,000 to 200,000 distinct CDR3 sequences, less than 95% seen once; the top ten hold more than 0.1%.

This clonotype originated in a human donor in good health. The chain links TRBV6-2 or TRBV6-3 to TRBJ1-2, with D tentatively TRBD1 (6 bases). The specimen sequenced was CD4+ T cells from PBMCs. CDR3 amino acids: CASGQNGPGTF. In nucleotides, the CDR3 is TGTGCCAGCGGACAGAACGGTCCGGGTACCTTC.